This T cell receptor (beta chain) appears in the sequencing data of a study of blood T cell repertoires in COVID-19. Overall study context: There were acute and convalescent COVID-19 samples, and they came from the United States, Italy and Spain.

This CDR3 spans 15 amino acids. Trimming shortened V by 5 bases and J by 0 bases, and 12 bases separated the two germline ends. Per the germline V gene, CDR1 is SGHTA and CDR2 is FQGTGA. As processed by the authors: Nucleated cell number was recorded as an estimate derived from reference gene primer amplification. Measured with immunoSEQ multiplex PCR; TCRdb has only the in-frame clones, and not every one. The DNA gave D and trimming, while V, J and clone size come from that table. The data hold fewer than 250,000 clones, with less than 85% observed a single time. Material: peripheral blood. This sequence was found in a woman between 70 and 85 years old with active or convalescent COVID-19. V is TRBV7-3 and J is TRBJ2-3, with D possibly matching TRBD2 (5 bases). The CDR3 sequence: CASSPVAGSTDTQYF. CDR3 in DNA: TGTGCCAGCAGCCCAGTTGCGGGTAGCACAGATACGCAGTATTTT.